This TCR beta chain originates from a study of cytomegalovirus exposure and HLA in healthy donors. As to this clone: Antigen: not known.

Germline V gene sequence: CDR1 MNHEY, CDR2 SVGAGI. The CDR3 sequence is 15 residues long. Trimming pared 0 bases from V and 1 base from J, leaving 9 bases between. Overall study results and limits: A later analysis linked a missense DCLRE1C variant to TCR beta V- and J-gene trimming. The authors assumed roughly uniform sequencing depth across donors for presence/absence analyses.

A multiplex PCR was run with 60 Vbeta primers and 13 Jbeta primers. Some clones are missing from TCRdb's copy, which holds only in-frame ones; the method was immunoSEQ multiplex PCR. This table has around 200,000 clones, less than 80% appearing once. This receptor was identified in a man between 40 and 49 years old in good health and CMV-seronegative. The sequenced material came from PBMCs. The chain uses TRBV6-5 and TRBJ2-5, with D tentatively TRBD1 (5 bases). The CDR3 DNA is TGTGCCAGCAGTTACTCAACAGGAACCCAAGAGACCCAGTACTTC. Translating it yields CASSYSTGTQETQYF.